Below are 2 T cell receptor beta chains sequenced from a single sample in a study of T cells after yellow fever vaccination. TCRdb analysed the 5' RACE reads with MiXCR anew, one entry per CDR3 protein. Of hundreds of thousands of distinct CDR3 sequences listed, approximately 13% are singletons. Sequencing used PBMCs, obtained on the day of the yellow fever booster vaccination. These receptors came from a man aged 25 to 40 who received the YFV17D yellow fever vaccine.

This CDR3 reads CSARSGLAGRSYNEQFF. Written as DNA, the CDR3 is TGCAGTGCTAGGTCGGGACTAGCGGGCCGTTCCTACAATGAGCAGTTCTTC. The gene calls are TRBV20-1 and TRBJ2-1, with TRBD2 matching over 12 bases. The J segment lost 1 base and the V segment lost 3 bases, leaving 7 bases of the junction unmatched. The CDR3 has 17 residues. Germline CDR1 and CDR2: DFQATT and SNEGSKA (reference sequence).

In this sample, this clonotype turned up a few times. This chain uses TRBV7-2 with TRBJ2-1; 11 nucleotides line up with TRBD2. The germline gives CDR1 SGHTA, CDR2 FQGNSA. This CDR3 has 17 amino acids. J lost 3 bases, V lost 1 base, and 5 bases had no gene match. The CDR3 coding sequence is TGTGCCAGCAGCTTAGGTGGTAGCGGGAGGGGCTACAATGAGCAGTTCTTC. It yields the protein CASSLGGSGRGYNEQFF. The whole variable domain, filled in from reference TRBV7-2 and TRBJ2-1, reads GAGVSQSPSNKVTEKGKDVELRCDPISGHTALYWYRQSLGQGLEFLIYFQGNSAPDKSGLPSDRFSAERTGGSVSTLTIQRTQQEDSAVYLCASSLGGSGRGYNEQFFGPGTRLTVL.